The 7 T cell receptor beta chains listed next were all sequenced from one sample in a study of blood T cell repertoires in COVID-19. Method: immunoSEQ multiplex PCR; TCRdb's copy keeps in-frame clones and lacks some. Of approximately 96,000 clones listed, about 90% are singletons. Material: peripheral blood. All receptors derive from a human donor with COVID-19, enrolled during active disease. The donor label of this sample is uncertain.

This clone was observed a single time. The chain couples TRBV5-1 to TRBJ2-5, with 7 bases lining up with TRBD2. This CDR3 spans 13 amino acids. With 2 bases clipped from V and 7 bases from J, the junction kept 5 bases outside the gene matches. Per germline, CDR1 SGHRS and CDR2 YFSETQ. The CDR3 reads CASSLGLEGTQYF. The CDR3 DNA reads as TGCGCCAGCAGCTTAGGACTAGAGGGGACCCAGTACTTC. Full variable domain (remainder filled in from reference TRBV5-1 and TRBJ2-5): KAGVTQTPRYLIKTRGQQVTLSCSPISGHRSVSWYQQTPGQGLQFLFEYFSETQRNKGNFPGRFSGRQFSNSRSEMNVSTLELGDSALYLCASSLGLEGTQYFGPGTRLLVL.

This clone has just one count. The chain uses TRBV27 and TRBJ1-3; D is ambiguous. V was clipped by 4 bases and J by 2 bases, with 6 bases between them. This CDR3 is built from 13 residues. The germline V gene encodes CDR1 MNHEY and CDR2 SMNVEV (reference sequence). The CDR3 loop reads CASSSTPGNTIYF. The CDR3 DNA sequence: TGTGCCAGCAGTTCCACTCCTGGAAACACCATATATTTT.

The chain is built from TRBV7-9 and TRBJ1-2; 8 bases map to TRBD1. Germline V gene sequence: CDR1 SEHNR, CDR2 FQNEAQ (reference sequence). This CDR3 has 14 residues. The V segment lost 5 bases and the J segment 4 bases; nucleotides outside the gene matches: 6. Here the CDR3 DNA reads TGTGCCAGCAGCCAACAGGGGGGACGCTATGGCTACACCTTC. As protein: CASSQQGGRYGYTF.

The CDR3 loop reads CSVGLENRGGTGELFF. Here the CDR3 DNA reads TGCAGCGTTGGGTTAGAAAACAGGGGGGGCACCGGGGAGCTGTTTTTT. The chain recombines TRBV29-1 with TRBJ2-2, with a possible D match to TRBD1 (8 bases). CDR3 length: 16 residues. V lost 4 bases to trimming and J lost 4 bases, with 19 bases between them. CDR1 is SQVTM, CDR2 ANQGSEA, per germline.

This chain connects TRBV11-3 to TRBJ2-1; 7 bases agree with TRBD2. This CDR3 is 14 amino acids long. Germline assignment: CDR1 SGHNT and CDR2 YENEEA. V was pared by 1 base and J by 9 bases, with 6 bases of the junction left unmatched. The CDR3 bases are TGTGCCAGCAGCTTAGGCGGGGGATCGACTGAGCAGTTCTTC. Encoded protein: CASSLGGGSTEQFF.

This clone showed up just once. V usage is TRBV5-1 and J usage is TRBJ2-1, with a weak D call TRBD2 (6 bases). V lost 0 bases to trimming and J lost 2 bases, with 12 bases between them. The CDR3 is 16 amino acids. Germline CDR1 and CDR2: SGHRS and YFSETQ. The CDR3 DNA reads TGCGCCAGCAGCTTGGGCGGGGATGGCCCCTACAATGAGCAGTTCTTC. This codes for CASSLGGDGPYNEQFF.

V is TRBV2 and J is TRBJ2-3; possibly TRBD1 for D (6 bases). This CDR3 is built from 14 residues. Trimming cost V 7 bases and J 6 bases, with 17 bases left between them. Germline CDR1 is SNHLY and CDR2 is FYNNEI. The CDR3 sequence is CASTTQGGSDTQYF. DNA for the CDR3: TGTGCCAGCACAACCCAAGGGGGAAGCGATACGCAGTATTTT.